This T cell receptor (beta chain) is from a study of T cell responses to AZD1222 COVID-19 vaccine. Study-wide results and limits: Repertoire samples came only from after the peak T cell response.

CDR3 length: 17 residues. Looked up from germline, CDR1 is LNHDA and CDR2 is SQIVND (reference sequence). With V trimmed by 4 bases and J by 4 bases, 8 bases remained unmatched. Remarks on this clone: Its antigen is not known.

Only in-frame clones appear in the TCRdb table, and some are missing; sequencing was by immunoSEQ multiplex PCR. The profile shows 180,000 or so clones, about 90% of them singletons. The receptor's source is an adult who received the AZD1222 COVID-19 vaccine. The V call is TRBV19, the J call TRBJ2-6; TRBD1 matches 9 bases. The material sequenced was peripheral blood, taken 28 days after the second AZD1222 dose. CDR3 DNA: TGTGCCAGTAGTAAGGGGGACAGGGCTCGCGGGGCCAACGTCCTGACTTTC. It is translated as CASSKGDRARGANVLTF.